A selection of T cell receptor beta chains follows, all from one sample in a study of CD8 T cells in ankylosing spondylitis. Each CDR3 protein is one row after TCRdb ran MiXCR on the 5' RACE reads. This repertoire shows over 200,000 distinct CDR3 sequences, about 17% found once; its top ten account for about 39%. The sample consisted of blood, either unsorted or a sorted T cell fraction (not recorded which). The receptor set was obtained from a male donor with ankylosing spondylitis. The CDR3 runs from the conserved cysteine through the conserved F or W. Fields, in order: J gene, clone size, CDR3 length, V gene, CDR3 protein. The size entry is marked missing in some rows and otherwise reads once, few, many or a size class.

>TRBJ2-1|-|15|TRBV4-1
CASSQDSLASNEQFF
>TRBJ2-1|-|13|TRBV19
CASSIGPGGEQFF
>TRBJ2-2|few|18|TRBV11-1
CASSLALEANRNTGELFF
>TRBJ2-7|many|15|TRBV10-3
CATRLREVETVEQYF
>TRBJ2-1|few|14|TRBV6-2/TRBV6-3
CASSYGGDYNEQFF
>TRBJ1-5|-|13|TRBV12-3/TRBV12-4
CASSFGGDQPQHF
>TRBJ2-1|-|16|TRBV7-9
CASSNGLAEVNNEQFF
>TRBJ2-7|-|12|TRBV14
CASSDARDEQYF
>TRBJ1-2|-|14|TRBV29-1
CSVDKDRGEGGYTF
>TRBJ2-1|many|17|TRBV12-3/TRBV12-4
CASSGLAGGTRANEQFF
>TRBJ2-1|-|15|TRBV5-6
CASSFADRGYDEQFF
>TRBJ2-5|few|13|TRBV27
CASSLSGPETQYF
>TRBJ1-1|-|16|TRBV7-9
CASSLGGGWENTEAFF
>TRBJ2-7|few|11|TRBV10-3
CAISEDDEQYF
>TRBJ2-2|many|16|TRBV4-1
CASSQDPGSITGELFF
>TRBJ2-2|-|12|TRBV30
CAWTTNTGELFF
>TRBJ1-2|few|14|TRBV24-1
CATSDPGHNYGYTF
>TRBJ2-2|few|15|TRBV6-5
CASSYDISNTGELFF
>TRBJ2-3|many|15|TRBV12-3/TRBV12-4
CASKAGTASTDTQYF
>TRBJ2-2|few|13|TRBV4-1
CASSQTLLGELFF
>TRBJ1-3|-|15|TRBV13
CASSIQGARGNTIYF
>TRBJ2-1|-|15|TRBV5-1
CASSLGREWDNEQFF
>TRBJ1-1|-|16|TRBV5-1
CASSPTGGSGDTEAFF
>TRBJ2-1|few|16|TRBV7-7
CASSREVRRAYNEQFF
>TRBJ2-1|many|19|TRBV28
CASSLAPGTSGRAAHEQFF
>TRBJ2-5|-|14|TRBV4-1
CASNQWEGQETQYF
>TRBJ2-5|few|14|TRBV7-9
CASSLYGGEETQYF
>TRBJ1-1|few|14|TRBV2
CASSEAQTYTEAFF
>TRBJ2-5|many|14|TRBV5-1
CASSLGAYQETQYF
>TRBJ2-7|few|14|TRBV7-9
CASSSTRSSYEQYF
>TRBJ1-2|few|14|TRBV5-1
CASNPRSDLYGYTF
>TRBJ2-1|-|18|TRBV10-3
CAISPGLAGGNPYNEQFF
>TRBJ1-5|-|14|TRBV7-9
CASSFTGGGQPQHF
>TRBJ1-5|-|14|TRBV5-6
CASSRSNSNQPQHF
>TRBJ2-2|few|18|TRBV7-3
CASSPLPGLAGLTGELFF
>TRBJ2-3|many|12|TRBV5-1
CASSFTGDTQYF
>TRBJ2-7|-|13|TRBV9
CASSVEPAYEQYF
>TRBJ2-7|-|14|TRBV20-1
CSAPLRTGGYEQYF
>TRBJ2-3|-|14|TRBV24-1
CATARSGAEDTQYF
>TRBJ2-1|many|16|TRBV5-1
CASSLARQGSGNEQFF
>TRBJ2-2|few|12|TRBV29-1
CSVRQPTGELFF
>TRBJ2-7|few|17|TRBV4-3
CASSQVWYGQGSYEQYF
>TRBJ2-3|many|15|TRBV6-4
CASSETQGGSDTQYF
>TRBJ2-2|few|12|TRBV7-3
CASSATAGELFF
>TRBJ2-3|few|15|TRBV7-8
CASSGGLAVGDTQYF
>TRBJ2-1|-|13|TRBV3-1
CASIPSGGNEQFF
>TRBJ2-7|-|14|TRBV7-9
CASSRPMGGDEQYF
>TRBJ2-2|few|15|TRBV3-1
CASSTGLGPTGELFF
>TRBJ2-5|-|14|TRBV7-9
CASSSRDTQETQYF
>TRBJ1-2|few|14|TRBV3-1
CASSQEDQTDGYTF
>TRBJ2-1|-|13|TRBV12-3/TRBV12-4
CASSATLANEQFF
>TRBJ2-1|many|16|TRBV5-1
CASSLYKRGSPYEQFF
>TRBJ2-7|-|14|TRBV18
CASSSNPGGYEQYF
>TRBJ1-5|-|15|TRBV7-8
CASSLGQASNQPQHF
>TRBJ2-3|few|15|TRBV28
CASSLVSQSTDTQYF
>TRBJ2-3|-|15|TRBV7-9
CASSETAGGPDTQYF
>TRBJ2-1|-|15|TRBV27
CASTLWGEGLNEQFF
>TRBJ2-1|-|14|TRBV19
CASKPESSYNEQFF
>TRBJ1-1|few|11|TRBV12-3/TRBV12-4
CASGHRTEAFF
>TRBJ2-7|few|14|TRBV29-1
CSVVLGTKYYEQYF